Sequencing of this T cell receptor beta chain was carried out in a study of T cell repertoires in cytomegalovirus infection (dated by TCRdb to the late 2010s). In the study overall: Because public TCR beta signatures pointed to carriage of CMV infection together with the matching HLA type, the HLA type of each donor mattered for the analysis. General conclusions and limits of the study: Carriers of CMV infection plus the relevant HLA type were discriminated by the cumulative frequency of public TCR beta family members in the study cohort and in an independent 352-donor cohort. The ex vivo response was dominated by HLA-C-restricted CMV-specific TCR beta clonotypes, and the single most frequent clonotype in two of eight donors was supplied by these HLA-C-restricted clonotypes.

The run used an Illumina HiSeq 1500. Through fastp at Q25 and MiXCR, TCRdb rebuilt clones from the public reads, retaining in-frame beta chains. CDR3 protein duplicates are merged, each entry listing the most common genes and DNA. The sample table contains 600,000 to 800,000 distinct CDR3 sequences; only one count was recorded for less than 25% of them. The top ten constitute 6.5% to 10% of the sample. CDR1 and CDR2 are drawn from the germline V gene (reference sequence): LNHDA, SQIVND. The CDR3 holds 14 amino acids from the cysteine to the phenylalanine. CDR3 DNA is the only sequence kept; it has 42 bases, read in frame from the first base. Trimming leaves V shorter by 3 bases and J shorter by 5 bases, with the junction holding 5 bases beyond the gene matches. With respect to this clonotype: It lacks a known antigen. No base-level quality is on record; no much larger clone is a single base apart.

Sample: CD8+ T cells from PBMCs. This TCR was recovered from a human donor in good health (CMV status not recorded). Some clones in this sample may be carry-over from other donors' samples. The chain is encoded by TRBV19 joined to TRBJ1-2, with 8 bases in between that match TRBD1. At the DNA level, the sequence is TGTGCCAGTAGTATGTGGACAGGGACGTATGGCTACACCTTC. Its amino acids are CASSMWTGTYGYTF.